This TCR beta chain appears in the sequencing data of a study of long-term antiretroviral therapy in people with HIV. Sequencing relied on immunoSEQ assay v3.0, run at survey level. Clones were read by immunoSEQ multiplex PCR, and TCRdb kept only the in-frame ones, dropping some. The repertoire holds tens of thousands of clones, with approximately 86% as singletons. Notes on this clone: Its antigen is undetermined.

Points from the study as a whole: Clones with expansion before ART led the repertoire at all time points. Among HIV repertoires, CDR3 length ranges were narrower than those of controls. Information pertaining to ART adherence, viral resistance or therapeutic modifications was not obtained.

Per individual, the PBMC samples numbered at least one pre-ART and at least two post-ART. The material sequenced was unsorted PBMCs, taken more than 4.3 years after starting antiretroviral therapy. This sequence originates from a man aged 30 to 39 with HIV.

Written as DNA, the CDR3 is TGTGCCAGCAGCCTCCCTGGGTGGGCAAACACCATATATTTT. Amino acid sequence: CASSLPGWANTIYF. The V gene is TRBV11-2, the J gene TRBJ1-3; D is ambiguous. V was shortened by 5 bases and J by 6 bases, with 14 bases between the two germline ends. CDR3 length: 14 amino acids. CDR1 and CDR2 from the germline V gene are SGHAT and FQNNGV.